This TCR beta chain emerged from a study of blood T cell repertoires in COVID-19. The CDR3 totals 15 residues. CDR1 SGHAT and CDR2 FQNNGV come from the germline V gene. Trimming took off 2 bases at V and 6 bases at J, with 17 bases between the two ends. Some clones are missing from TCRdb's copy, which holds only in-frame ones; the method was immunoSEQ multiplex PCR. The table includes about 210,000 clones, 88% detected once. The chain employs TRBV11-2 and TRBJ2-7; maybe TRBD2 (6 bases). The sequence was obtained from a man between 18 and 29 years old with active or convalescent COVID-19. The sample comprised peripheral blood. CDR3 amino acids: CASSLRRVEIGEQYF. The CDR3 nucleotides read TGTGCCAGCAGCTTACGGAGGGTAGAGATCGGCGAGCAGTACTTC.